Included here is one T cell receptor beta chain sequence, with context. Its specificity is not known. This CDR3 comprises 14 residues. V was trimmed by 4 bases and J by 5 bases, leaving 14 bases between them. Germline V lookup: CDR1 SGHVS, CDR2 FNYEAQ. The PCR was carried out with 60 Vbeta primers and 13 Jbeta primers. Here immunoSEQ multiplex PCR was the method, and the copy in TCRdb shows in-frame clones only, minus some. The data contain around 180,000 clones, roughly 78% of them singletons. This record comes from a study of cytomegalovirus exposure and HLA in healthy donors. Regarding the study as a whole: Sequence variants that were highly shared formed a cluster that was likely a sequencing artifact. Rare TCR sequences predominated, though certain public TCRs were found in many donors.

This TCR came from a woman aged 45-59 years in good health and CMV-seropositive. The sample taken for sequencing was PBMCs. V and J are TRBV7-6 and TRBJ2-5; D might be TRBD2 (6 bases). The CDR3 is CASSSRGGRETQYF. The CDR3 coding sequence is TGTGCCAGCAGCTCCAGAGGAGGGCGGGAGACCCAGTACTTC.